These 14 T cell receptor beta chains originate from one sample sequenced in a study of T cells in Graves' hyperthyroidism and ophthalmopathy. RNA transcripts provided the source from which TCR beta CDR3 regions were amplified. RT-PCR in the first round (using the HTBI primer set) targeted the TCR CDR3. MiXCR was run by TCRdb on the multiplex PCR reads, yielding one entry per CDR3 protein. The profile shows 300,000 to 400,000 distinct CDR3 sequences, approximately 22% of them singletons. The sample was blood. The receptors originated from a woman between 45 and 65 years old with Graves' hyperthyroidism.

The sample holds many counts of this clonotype. This rearrangement joins TRBV3-1 to TRBJ2-7, with TRBD1 identical over 9 bases. Germline values: CDR1 LGHDT, CDR2 YNNKEL (reference sequence). V lost 0 bases, J lost 4 bases, and 10 bases stayed unmatched. This CDR3 comprises 17 residues. CDR3 sequence: CASSQEGVGTGIYEQYF. CDR3 nucleotides: TGTGCCAGCAGCCAAGAAGGTGTCGGGACAGGGATTTACGAGCAGTACTTC.

Ten or more counts support this clonotype. The genes are TRBV20-1 and TRBJ2-2, with D possibly being TRBD1 (6 bases). Germline V gene data show CDR1 as DFQATT and CDR2 as SNEGSKA (reference sequence). This CDR3 is 13 amino acids long. Trimming shortened V by 6 bases and J by 7 bases, and 15 bases separated the two germline ends. This CDR3 reads CSASRTDHGELFF. In DNA form, the CDR3 reads TGCAGTGCCTCCAGGACAGACCACGGGGAGCTGTTTTTT.

The V call is TRBV20-1, the J call TRBJ1-5; D unresolved. This CDR3 spans 13 amino acids. Trimming took 3 bases from V and 0 from J, leaving 6 bases between them. Germline loops: CDR1 DFQATT, CDR2 SNEGSKA (reference sequence). The CDR3 here is CSARQTSNQPQHF. The CDR3 DNA reads as TGCAGTGCTAGGCAGACTAGCAATCAGCCCCAGCATTTT.

This clonotype was detected many times. This chain connects TRBV2 to TRBJ1-2, with 9 bases matching TRBD1. The V and J ends lost 4 bases and 5 bases, in that order; junction bases with no gene match: 2. This CDR3 region has 13 residues. The germline V gene has CDR1 SNHLY and CDR2 FYNNEI. CDR3 in DNA: TGTGCCAGCAGTGTAGGGACAGGGTATGGCTACACCTTC. Protein product: CASSVGTGYGYTF. The full variable domain, completed using reference TRBV2 and TRBJ1-2, is EPEVTQTPSHQVTQMGQEVILRCVPISNHLYFYWYRQILGQKVEFLVSFYNNEISEKSEIFDDQFSVERPDGSNFTLKIRSTKLEDSAMYFCASSVGTGYGYTFGSGTRLTVV.

The V and J genes are TRBV28 and TRBJ2-3, with TRBD2 identical over 12 bases. The ends lost 5 bases at V and 5 bases at J; junction bases unmatched: 8. The CDR3 has 16 amino acids. In germline, CDR1 is MDHEN, CDR2 SYDVKM. The CDR3 region is CASSGLAGPRGDTQYF. In DNA, the CDR3 is TGTGCCAGCAGTGGACTAGCGGGACCGAGAGGAGATACGCAGTATTTT.

This clonotype was seen many times. V usage is TRBV12-3 or TRBV12-4 and J usage is TRBJ1-1; possibly TRBD1 for D (6 bases). The CDR3 loop spans 13 amino acids. The V and J ends lost 8 bases and 4 bases respectively, with 14 bases between them. CDR3 amino acids: CASASTGRTEAFF. The CDR3 coding sequence is TGTGCCAGCGCTTCTACAGGGCGCACTGAAGCTTTCTTT.

This clonotype was seen only a few times. The chain uses TRBV12-3 or TRBV12-4 and TRBJ1-5; 7 positions match TRBD1. Trimming cost V 3 bases and J 3 bases; bases outside gene matches: 2. CDR3 length: 14 residues. This CDR3 reads CASSFQGVNQPQHF. DNA for the CDR3: TGTGCCAGCAGTTTTCAGGGGGTCAATCAGCCCCAGCATTTT.

This chain joins TRBV2 and TRBJ1-2; D is possibly TRBD1 (5 bases). Germline-derived CDR1 and CDR2 are SNHLY and FYNNEI. The V end was cut by 7 bases, the J end by 1 base, with 16 bases between. This CDR3 contains 15 residues. The CDR3 bases are TGTGCCAGCATCCACTATAGGGGATATAACTATGGCTACACCTTC. It specifies CASIHYRGYNYGYTF. The full variable domain, completed using reference TRBV2 and TRBJ1-2, is EPEVTQTPSHQVTQMGQEVILRCVPISNHLYFYWYRQILGQKVEFLVSFYNNEISEKSEIFDDQFSVERPDGSNFTLKIRSTKLEDSAMYFCASIHYRGYNYGYTFGSGTRLTVV.

The genes are TRBV2 and TRBJ1-1; D gene unclear. The germline CDR1 and CDR2 sequences are SNHLY and FYNNEI. The V and J ends lost 0 bases and 4 bases respectively, with 9 bases between them. The CDR3 length is 14 residues. CDR3 sequence (DNA): TGTGCCAGCAGTGAAGCGGAGGGAGGCACTGAAGCTTTCTTT. It specifies CASSEAEGGTEAFF.

This chain joins TRBV2 and TRBJ2-5; D gene ambiguous. Trimming removed 7 bases at V and 4 bases at J, with 7 bases between. Germline lookup yields CDR1 SNHLY and CDR2 FYNNEI. The CDR3 consists of 11 residues. The CDR3 sequence is CASTRSETQYF. For the CDR3, the DNA is TGTGCCAGCACGAGGTCAGAGACCCAGTACTTC.

At least ten counts were recorded for this clonotype. This sequence joins TRBV28 and TRBJ1-5; 7 bases are a match to TRBD1. CDR1 and CDR2 from the germline V gene are MDHEN and SYDVKM. V lost 6 bases to trimming and J lost 4 bases; unmatched junction nucleotides: 3. CDR3 length: 13 amino acids. CDR3 sequence reads: CASRTGVNQPQHF. The CDR3 region has the DNA TGTGCCAGCAGAACAGGGGTGAATCAGCCCCAGCATTTT.

This clonotype was seen a handful of times. The V gene is TRBV10-2, the J gene TRBJ1-3, with D uncertain. CDR3 length: 15 residues. Germline V lookup: CDR1 WSHSY, CDR2 SAAADI. Trimming stripped 3 bases from V and 0 bases from J, with 9 bases between. The CDR3 sequence is CASSEGGSSGNTIYF. CDR3 DNA: TGCGCCAGCAGTGAAGGCGGATCCTCTGGAAACACCATATATTTT.

The rearrangement links TRBV27 to TRBJ2-5; D gene uncertain. Trimming left V 6 bases short and J 5 bases short, with 10 bases between. The germline V gene encodes CDR1 MNHEY and CDR2 SMNVEV (reference sequence). CDR3 length: 12 amino acids. CDR3 DNA: TGTGCCAGCAGAAGGGTTGGGGAGACCCAGTACTTC. The encoded protein is CASRRVGETQYF.

This chain connects TRBV5-1 to TRBJ2-5; possibly TRBD2 for D (5 bases). Germline V gene lookup returns CDR1 SGHRS and CDR2 YFSETQ. V was shortened by 8 bases and J by 2 bases, with 16 bases between the two germline ends. The CDR3 contains 14 residues. CDR3 protein: CASSGRGRQETQYF. In DNA, the CDR3 is TGCGCCAGTTCCGGCCGGGGTCGACAAGAGACCCAGTACTTC.